The T cell receptor (beta chain) described here comes from a study of T cell responses to AZD1222 COVID-19 vaccine. Study-wide findings and caveats: Baseline seropositivity characterized only 5 to 7 AZD1222 recipients. Donors were chiefly white British, with a greater number of females, and clonal diversity was perhaps underestimated.

Trimming took 6 bases from V and 8 from J; bases not matched to a gene: 8. The germline gives CDR1 MDHEN, CDR2 SYDVKM. The CDR3 has 14 amino acids. Data came from immunoSEQ multiplex PCR; TCRdb stores just in-frame clones and leaves some out. The sample contains roughly 190,000 clones, 85% to 95% of which appear only once. Comment on this clone: Its antigen is not identified.

V is TRBV28 and J is TRBJ1-4, with 8 bases aligning to TRBD1. This receptor was identified in an adult in good health. This sample comprised peripheral blood, obtained on day 0 of AZD1222 vaccination. CDR3 amino acids: CASRHTGGLEKLFF. CDR3 bases: TGTGCCAGCAGACACACAGGGGGGTTGGAAAAACTGTTTTTT. The variable domain in full, with the rest retrieved from reference TRBV28 and TRBJ1-4, is DVKVTQSSRYLVKRTGEKVFLECVQDMDHENMFWYRQDPGLGLRLIYFSYDVKMKEKGDIPEGYSVSREKKERFSLILESASTNQTSMYLCASRHTGGLEKLFFGSGTQLSVL.